Listed below are T cell receptor beta chains from one sample, sequenced in a study of T cell changes during pregnancy in multiple sclerosis. Repertoires were generated with immunoSEQ multiplex PCR, while TCRdb's copy carries only in-frame clones and drops some. Of tens of thousands of clones listed, about nine tenths are singletons. Sequencing was performed on CD8+ T cells from peripheral blood mononuclear cells, taken in the first trimester of pregnancy. The receptors were sampled from a female donor with multiple sclerosis, enrolled in a pregnancy study. The CDR3 runs from the conserved cysteine through the conserved F or W. The D gene is left open where the match is weak. Rows give clone size only sometimes, using once, few, many, or a class for an expanded clone.

clone_size,d_call,v_call,j_call,cdr3_nt,cdr3_aa
-,TRBD2,TRBV27,TRBJ2-1,TGTGCCAGCAGTCTCGGGACTAGCGGGAGTGAGCAGTTCTTC,CASSLGTSGSEQFF
-,-,TRBV7-7,TRBJ1-1,TGTGCTAGCAAGGGGGAGGGCACTGAAGCTTTCTTT,CASKGEGTEAFF
-,TRBD2,TRBV27,TRBJ2-2,TGTGCCAGCGGCCCCCCGGGAGGGCCCTACACCGGGGAGCTGTTTTTT,CASGPPGGPYTGELFF
-,TRBD2,TRBV28,TRBJ2-7,TGTGCCAGCCAAACTAGCGGAGAGTATTACGAGCAGTACTTC,CASQTSGEYYEQYF
-,-,TRBV7-9,TRBJ2-7,TGTGCCAGCAGCTTCGTGTCGAGCCTCTACGAGCAGTACTTC,CASSFVSSLYEQYF
-,-,TRBV4-3,TRBJ1-5,TGCGCCAGCAGCCAAAGAGTTACATGGAGTCAGCCCCAGCATTTT,CASSQRVTWSQPQHF
-,-,TRBV28,TRBJ2-6,TGTGCCAGCAGTACTCTCGGGATCTCTGGGGCCAACGTCCTGACTTTC,CASSTLGISGANVLTF
-,TRBD2,TRBV28,TRBJ2-7,TGTGCCAGCAGTTGGGCCCCGGGACTACCTTACTACGAGCAGTACTTC,CASSWAPGLPYYEQYF
-,TRBD2,TRBV27,TRBJ2-3,TGTGCCAGCAGTTTACTAGCGGGAGGTTCAGATACGCAGTATTTT,CASSLLAGGSDTQYF
once,-,TRBV29-1,TRBJ2-1,TGCAGCGTTGAAGACCTACAGGGAAGCTCCTACAATGAGCAGTTCTTC,CSVEDLQGSSYNEQFF
-,TRBD1,TRBV19,TRBJ2-5,TGTGCCAGTAGCGACCGGGACAGGGGAAAAGAGACCCAGTACTTC,CASSDRDRGKETQYF
-,TRBD1,TRBV15,TRBJ2-5,TGTGCCACCTATCCATCCAACCAGGGGGCATGGGAGACCCAGTACTTC,CATYPSNQGAWETQYF
-,TRBD1,TRBV5-1,TRBJ2-2,TGCGCCAGCAGCTTGGTAGGACAGGTCAACACCGGGGAGCTGTTTTTT,CASSLVGQVNTGELFF
-,-,TRBV28,TRBJ1-5,TGTGCCAGCAGAAATCCGGGACACCGGAACGTCCAGCATTTT,CASRNPGHRNVQHF
-,-,TRBV19,TRBJ1-1,TGTGCCAGTAATCAGGGGCTGAACACTGAAGCTTTCTTT,CASNQGLNTEAFF
once,-,TRBV5-6,TRBJ1-4,TGTGCCAGCAGCTCTTATCGGGGGGGCGGAGGAGAAAAACTGTTTTTT,CASSSYRGGGGEKLFF
-,-,TRBV28,TRBJ2-5,TGTGCCAGCAGTTTACGGGGGTTGTACGAGACCCAGTACTTC,CASSLRGLYETQYF
-,-,TRBV29-1,TRBJ2-3,TGCAGCGTTGAAATCGCGGACGCGGGGGCTTCACTAGATACGCAGTATTTT,CSVEIADAGASLDTQYF
-,-,TRBV15,TRBJ1-2,TGTGCCACCAGCAGGCCCACCCGGGGGGCTCCGTTTGGCTACACCTTC,CATSRPTRGAPFGYTF
-,TRBD1,TRBV13,TRBJ1-2,TGTGCCAGCAGCGAGGGGACAGGGGGCTATGGCTACACCTTC,CASSEGTGGYGYTF
-,-,TRBV7-9,TRBJ1-1,TGTGCCAGCAGCTTCGCAGGAGGGGACACTGAAGCTTTCTTT,CASSFAGGDTEAFF
-,TRBD1,TRBV4-3,TRBJ2-7,TGCGCCAGCAGCCAAGTCATCGTAGACGGGACAGGGGGCTACGAGCAGTACTTC,CASSQVIVDGTGGYEQYF
-,-,TRBV19,TRBJ1-5,TGTGCCAGTAGTATAGATTCGGGGGGACTCAATCAGCCCCAGCATTTT,CASSIDSGGLNQPQHF
-,TRBD1,TRBV7-9,TRBJ1-1,TGTGCCAGCAGCTTGACAGGGACTGAAGCTTTCTTT,CASSLTGTEAFF
-,-,TRBV15,TRBJ1-2,TGTGCCACCAGCAGAGAGGATCAGGGGAACTATGGCTACACCTTC,CATSREDQGNYGYTF
once,TRBD2,TRBV5-6,TRBJ2-3,TGTGCCAGCAGCTCGGCGAGGTTGAGCGGGGCCACAGATACGCAGTATTTT,CASSSARLSGATDTQYF
-,TRBD2,TRBV7-9,TRBJ2-3,TGTGCCAACCAAATAGCGGGGCTCACAGATACGCAGTATTTT,CANQIAGLTDTQYF
-,TRBD1,TRBV19,TRBJ2-7,TGTGCCAGTAGTATGACAGGGGGTGAGTACGAGCAGTACTTC,CASSMTGGEYEQYF
-,TRBD2,TRBV5-6,TRBJ2-7,TGTGCCAGCAGCTTGGCTCTAGCGGCCTACGAGCAGTACTTC,CASSLALAAYEQYF
-,TRBD1,TRBV5-4,TRBJ2-7,TGTGCCAGCAGCTTAGGCAGGGGGCCCTACGAGCAGTACTTC,CASSLGRGPYEQYF
-,TRBD1,TRBV19,TRBJ1-1,TGTGCCAGTAGTATCAACAGGGGCTCGAACACTGAAGCTTTCTTT,CASSINRGSNTEAFF
-,TRBD1,TRBV7-2,TRBJ2-1,TGTGCCAGCAGCTTCAGACAGGGGGTTTACAATGAGCAGTTCTTC,CASSFRQGVYNEQFF
-,TRBD1,TRBV7-9,TRBJ1-1,TGTGCCAGCAGCTTGTATACAGGGGAATACACTGAAGCTTTCTTT,CASSLYTGEYTEAFF
-,-,TRBV28,TRBJ2-7,TGTGCCAGCAGTTTCCCAGGGAACGAGCAGTACTTC,CASSFPGNEQYF
-,TRBD1,TRBV7-9,TRBJ2-7,TGTGCCAGCAGCTTGGTTGGGACAGGGGACTACGAGCAGTACTTC,CASSLVGTGDYEQYF
once,TRBD1,TRBV19,TRBJ1-1,TGTGCCAGTAGTATAGATCCCAGGGCGTACAGGGGGGCTGAAGCTTTCTTT,CASSIDPRAYRGAEAFF
-,TRBD2,TRBV6-8,TRBJ2-1,TGTGCCAGCAGTTACTCGGGACTAGACCCAAATGAGCAGTTCTTC,CASSYSGLDPNEQFF
once,TRBD1,TRBV27,TRBJ1-2,TGTGCCAGCAGTTTGACCCCGTCGGGACAGGGTAATGGCTACACCTTC,CASSLTPSGQGNGYTF
-,-,TRBV7-6,TRBJ1-5,TGTGCCAGCTCCTGGGGGGTGGGTCAGCCCCAGCATTTT,CASSWGVGQPQHF
few,TRBD1,TRBV7-9,TRBJ2-7,TGTGCCAGCAGCCTCTCCCGGACAGGGAATTACGAGCAGTACTTC,CASSLSRTGNYEQYF
-,-,TRBV2,TRBJ1-3,TGTGCCAGCGGACAGTTCTCTGGAAACACCATATATTTT,CASGQFSGNTIYF
-,-,TRBV27,TRBJ2-3,TGTGCCAGCAGTTCTAGAATCACAGATACGCAGTATTTT,CASSSRITDTQYF